The present T cell receptor (beta chain) was sequenced within a study of cytomegalovirus exposure and HLA in healthy donors. Study-level points and caveats: Sequencing had likely introduced a cluster of highly shared sequence variants as an artifact. In vitro experiments confirmed that a few CMV-associated chains were specific for CMV antigens.

In the case of this clone: What it binds is not known.

60 Vbeta and 13 Jbeta primers were used in PCR. The protocol was immunoSEQ multiplex PCR, while the TCRdb copy is restricted to in-frame clones and leaves out a portion. The sample comprises approximately 200,000 clones, over 75% of which are singletons, and around 2.3% rests with the top ten. This CDR3 is built from 17 residues. The germline CDR1 and CDR2 sequences are MDHEN and SYDVKM. Trimming removed 1 base at V and 4 bases at J, with 17 bases between. Material: PBMCs. This sequence joins TRBV28 and TRBJ2-1; tentative D call: TRBD1 (5 bases). The receptor comes from a woman between 50 and 59 years old in good health and CMV-seronegative. The CDR3 coding sequence is TGTGCCAGCAGTTTATCGGCAGGGCTAAATTTTTACAATGAGCAGTTCTTC. The encoded protein is CASSLSAGLNFYNEQFF.